This is a list of T cell receptor beta chains from one sample in a study of identical twins. TCRdb re-analysed the 5' RACE reads in MiXCR, keeping a single row per CDR3 protein. Of about 260,000 distinct CDR3 sequences listed, roughly 7% were seen once; the top ten hold roughly 3.6%. This sample was also put to use in a study of yellow fever vaccine responses in identical twins.

Material for sequencing was memory (CD45RO+) T cells sorted from blood. The receptors originated from a woman aged 18-29 years in good health. CDR3s include the opening cysteine and the closing phenylalanine or tryptophan. D genes are given only for firm matches. Clone size appears in some rows only: once, few, many, or a class for an expanded clone.

size	V	J	D	CDR3	DNA
few	TRBV19	TRBJ2-2	TRBD1	CASSMGQTDTGELFF	TGTGCCAGTAGTATGGGACAGACCGACACCGGGGAGCTGTTTTTT
many	TRBV24-1	TRBJ2-2	TRBD1	CATGGQGKGGELFF	TGTGCCACTGGGGGACAGGGAAAAGGCGGGGAGCTGTTTTTT
few	TRBV4-1	TRBJ2-7	NA	CASSYRVLVDEQYF	TGCGCCAGCTCTTACAGGGTTCTAGTCGACGAGCAGTACTTC
few	TRBV28	TRBJ2-2	NA	CASSPTYTSPGELFF	TGTGCCAGCAGTCCGACTTATACTAGCCCCGGGGAGCTGTTTTTT
few	TRBV5-1	TRBJ2-1	TRBD2	CASSSTSGAGLNEQFF	TGCGCCAGCAGCTCTACTAGCGGGGCGGGACTCAATGAGCAGTTCTTC
many	TRBV5-5	TRBJ2-1	TRBD2	CASSASGSLDEQFF	TGTGCCAGCAGCGCTAGCGGGAGTTTGGATGAGCAGTTCTTC
few	TRBV10-2	TRBJ2-1	NA	CASSGGGVGPYNEQFF	TGCGCCAGCAGTGGCGGTGGTGTGGGTCCATACAATGAGCAGTTCTTC
many	TRBV20-1	TRBJ2-7	TRBD2	CSASGRGTNTYEQYF	TGCAGTGCTAGCGGTCGAGGGACTAACACCTACGAGCAGTACTTC
many	TRBV3-1	TRBJ1-1	NA	CASSQATEAFF	TGTGCCAGCAGCCAAGCCACTGAAGCTTTCTTT
many	TRBV19	TRBJ2-2	TRBD2	CASSTQGGYTGELFF	TGTGCCAGTAGTACTCAGGGAGGGTACACCGGGGAGCTGTTTTTT
few	TRBV6-1	TRBJ2-3	TRBD2	CASTGASGRKYTDTQYF	TGTGCCAGCACCGGGGCTAGCGGGAGGAAATACACAGATACGCAGTATTTT
NA	TRBV28	TRBJ2-5	TRBD1	CASSLLPQTGEETQYF	TGTGCCAGCAGTTTATTACCCCAAACAGGGGAGGAGACCCAGTACTTC
NA	TRBV6-1	TRBJ1-1	NA	CASLEIPGNTEAFF	TGTGCCAGCCTGGAGATACCGGGGAACACTGAAGCTTTCTTT
few	TRBV7-3	TRBJ2-1	TRBD2	CASSLKGTGTSGSMVNEQFF	TGTGCCAGCAGCTTAAAGGGCACCGGGACTAGCGGGAGTATGGTGAATGAGCAGTTCTTC
many	TRBV13	TRBJ2-3	TRBD2	CASSLAPGLAGATQYF	TGTGCCAGCAGCTTAGCCCCTGGACTAGCGGGTGCTACGCAGTATTTT
many	TRBV5-1	TRBJ1-1	NA	CASSLAVGTEAFF	TGCGCCAGCAGCTTGGCGGTGGGCACTGAAGCTTTCTTT
NA	TRBV3-1	TRBJ2-5	NA	CASSQDAGLIGTQYF	TGTGCCAGCAGCCAAGACGCCGGACTAATAGGGACCCAGTACTTC
NA	TRBV2	TRBJ1-2	TRBD1	CASESGTEFNYGYTF	TGTGCCAGCGAGTCCGGGACAGAGTTTAACTATGGCTACACCTTC
few	TRBV12-3/TRBV12-4	TRBJ2-1	TRBD2	CASSLAPGGVEEQFF	TGTGCCAGCAGTTTAGCGCCCGGGGGGGTGGAAGAGCAGTTCTTC
many	TRBV11-2	TRBJ2-7	NA	CASSLDGGPPYEQYF	TGTGCCAGCAGCTTAGATGGCGGACCCCCCTACGAGCAGTACTTC
NA	TRBV7-3	TRBJ2-1	NA	CASSLRGGDNEQSF	TGTGCCAGCAGCTTACGGGGAGGGGACAATGAGCAGTCCTTC
few	TRBV3-1	TRBJ2-2	TRBD2	CASSQDTRLAGGKTGELFF	TGTGCCAGCAGCCAAGACACAAGACTAGCGGGAGGAAAAACCGGGGAGCTGTTTTTT
many	TRBV29-1	TRBJ2-2	NA	CSVSLPHTNTGELFF	TGCAGCGTATCCCTCCCCCACACCAACACCGGGGAGCTGTTTTTT
many	TRBV4-1	TRBJ2-2	TRBD2	CASSPRPPGLENTGELFF	TGCGCCAGCAGCCCCCGCCCTCCGGGACTAGAAAACACCGGGGAGCTGTTTTTT
few	TRBV29-1	TRBJ1-1	NA	CSARRAGAEAFF	TGCAGCGCCCGCAGGGCCGGAGCTGAAGCTTTCTTT
NA	TRBV10-3	TRBJ2-3	TRBD1	CAIRRTGGITDTQYF	TGTGCCATCAGGAGGACAGGGGGAATCACAGATACGCAGTATTTT
few	TRBV11-3	TRBJ2-2	TRBD2	CASSFTSGSPGELFF	TGTGCCAGCAGCTTCACTAGCGGGAGCCCCGGGGAGCTGTTTTTT
NA	TRBV15	TRBJ2-5	NA	CATSGGGETQYF	TGTGCCACCAGCGGGGGCGGAGAGACCCAGTACTTC
NA	TRBV19	TRBJ1-4	NA	CASSAARGTNEKLFF	TGTGCCAGTAGTGCCGCCAGGGGAACTAATGAAAAACTGTTTTTT
many	TRBV4-2	TRBJ2-1	TRBD1	CASSQEGTGVIEQFF	TGTGCCAGCAGCCAAGAAGGGACAGGGGTTATCGAGCAGTTCTTC
few	TRBV7-2	TRBJ1-3	NA	CASSFGQSGNTIYF	TGTGCCAGCAGCTTCGGACAGTCTGGAAACACCATATATTTT
NA	TRBV6-5	TRBJ1-3	NA	CASSLFPRGSGNTIYF	TGTGCCAGCAGTTTATTTCCCCGGGGCTCTGGAAACACCATATATTTT
NA	TRBV3-1	TRBJ2-2	TRBD2	CASSQGLAGGIAGELFF	TGTGCCAGCAGCCAAGGACTAGCGGGGGGAATTGCCGGGGAGCTGTTTTTT
few	TRBV3-1	TRBJ1-2	NA	CASSQGSGALGYTF	TGTGCCAGCAGCCAAGGGTCAGGCGCTCTTGGCTACACCTTC
NA	TRBV6-1	TRBJ2-1	NA	CASSETVTPFF	TGTGCCAGCAGTGAAACGGTAACACCGTTCTTC
few	TRBV7-9	TRBJ2-3	NA	CASSFGGSITDTQYF	TGTGCCAGCAGCTTTGGGGGTAGCATAACAGATACGCAGTATTTT
many	TRBV12-3/TRBV12-4	TRBJ1-5	NA	CASSFTGSNQPQHF	TGTGCCAGCAGCTTTACAGGGAGCAATCAGCCCCAGCATTTT
few	TRBV20-1	TRBJ1-1	TRBD1	CSARDVGEPQGAGPRTEAFF	TGCAGTGCTAGAGATGTTGGAGAGCCTCAGGGGGCGGGACCCCGCACTGAAGCTTTCTTT
many	TRBV12-3/TRBV12-4	TRBJ1-6	TRBD1	CASTKGQGNSPLHF	TGTGCCAGCACCAAGGGACAGGGTAATTCACCCCTCCACTTT
few	TRBV27	TRBJ2-7	TRBD1	CASSLVGTGFGVSYEQYF	TGTGCCAGCAGCCTAGTGGGGACAGGGTTCGGGGTCTCCTACGAGCAGTACTTC
few	TRBV2	TRBJ1-5	NA	CASSEGSQPQHF	TGTGCCAGCAGTGAGGGGTCTCAGCCCCAGCATTTT
many	TRBV5-6	TRBJ1-6	NA	CASSMPHSSSPLHF	TGTGCCAGCAGCATGCCTCATTCTTCTTCACCCCTCCACTTT
many	TRBV10-2	TRBJ2-1	TRBD2	CASSLAGAHNEQFF	TGCGCCAGCAGTCTAGCGGGGGCGCACAATGAGCAGTTCTTC
NA	TRBV3-1	TRBJ2-3	NA	CASSHGRTVSDTQYF	TGTGCCAGCAGCCACGGACGTACCGTTTCAGATACGCAGTATTTT
many	TRBV7-8	TRBJ2-3	NA	CASSSKGAGQTSTDTQYF	TGTGCCAGCAGCTCAAAAGGGGCGGGACAAACGAGCACAGATACGCAGTATTTT
NA	TRBV4-1	TRBJ2-7	NA	CASSPPSRSYEQYF	TGCGCCAGCAGCCCCCCGTCAAGGAGCTACGAGCAGTACTTC
many	TRBV24-1	TRBJ2-3	NA	CATDDARRDTQYF	TGTGCCACCGACGACGCTCGGAGGGATACGCAGTATTTT
many	TRBV24-1	TRBJ2-1	TRBD1	CATSDLRQGAIDEQFF	TGTGCCACCAGTGATTTGAGGCAGGGGGCCATCGATGAGCAGTTCTTC
NA	TRBV12-3/TRBV12-4	TRBJ2-1	TRBD2	CASSRGTSGGSSYNEQFF	TGTGCCAGCAGCCGCGGGACTAGCGGGGGGAGCTCCTACAATGAGCAGTTCTTC
NA	TRBV27	TRBJ2-2	TRBD1	CASSFRTGPSGELFF	TGTGCCAGCAGTTTTCGGACAGGCCCCTCAGGGGAGCTGTTTTTT
NA	TRBV20-1	TRBJ2-5	TRBD2	CSARDFRGGFETQYF	TGCAGTGCTAGAGATTTCCGGGGGGGTTTTGAGACCCAGTACTTC
many	TRBV5-5	TRBJ1-3	NA	CASSLGAGYSGNTIYF	TGTGCCAGCAGCTTGGGCGCCGGATACTCTGGAAACACCATATATTTT
few	TRBV7-6	TRBJ2-1	TRBD2	CASSLSAGTPLRGVF	TGTGCCAGCAGCTTATCAGCCGGGACTCCTCTACGGGGGGTCTTC
NA	TRBV10-3	TRBJ1-2	NA	CAISESSNYGYTF	TGTGCCATCAGTGAAAGCTCAAACTATGGCTACACCTTC
many	TRBV3-1	TRBJ2-5	NA	CASSQNQGHQETQYF	TGTGCCAGCAGCCAGAACCAGGGCCATCAAGAGACCCAGTACTTC